These T cell receptor beta chains were read from a single sample in a study of CDR3 diversity in severe acne. MiXCR, applied by TCRdb to the PCR reads, yields one record per CDR3 protein. The sample lists under 95,000 distinct CDR3 sequences, about 50% occurring once. The sequencing input was blood. The receptors were sampled from a male donor in good health, serving as a control. CDR3s include the opening cysteine and the closing phenylalanine or tryptophan. The order of the fields is J gene, D gene, clone size, V gene, CDR3 DNA, CDR3 protein. The D gene is left open where the match is weak. For some rows the clone size is stated as once, few or many, or as a class when expanded; others skip it.

j_call: TRBJ2-7; d_call: TRBD2; clone_size: NA; v_call: TRBV4-1; cdr3_nt: TGCGCCAGCAGCCAAGGATCAGCGGGAACCTACGAGCAGTACTTC; cdr3_aa: CASSQGSAGTYEQYF
j_call: TRBJ2-2; d_call: NA; clone_size: few; v_call: TRBV7-9; cdr3_nt: TGTGCCAGCAGCACAGACACCGGGGAGCTGTTTTTT; cdr3_aa: CASSTDTGELFF
j_call: TRBJ1-5; d_call: TRBD1; clone_size: few; v_call: TRBV6-1; cdr3_nt: TGTGCCAGCACAGTAGACCCAGACAGGGCTCCTGGGGATAGCAATCAGCCCCAGCATTTT; cdr3_aa: CASTVDPDRAPGDSNQPQHF
j_call: TRBJ2-7; d_call: NA; clone_size: NA; v_call: TRBV24-1; cdr3_nt: TGTGCCACCAGTGAAGGAGGGGGAGGGTCCTACGAGCAGTACTTC; cdr3_aa: CATSEGGGGSYEQYF
j_call: TRBJ1-1; d_call: TRBD1; clone_size: NA; v_call: TRBV18; cdr3_nt: TGTGCCAGCTCACCCGAGACAGGGAGGCACACTGAAGCTTTCTTT; cdr3_aa: CASSPETGRHTEAFF
j_call: TRBJ2-5; d_call: NA; clone_size: NA; v_call: TRBV24-1; cdr3_nt: TGTGCCACCAGTGATGGGGGAGTATGGGAGACCCAGTACTTC; cdr3_aa: CATSDGGVWETQYF
j_call: TRBJ1-1; d_call: NA; clone_size: NA; v_call: TRBV29-1; cdr3_nt: TGCAGCGTTGATAGGCAGAACACTGAAGCTTTCTTT; cdr3_aa: CSVDRQNTEAFF
j_call: TRBJ1-1; d_call: NA; clone_size: once; v_call: TRBV6-5; cdr3_nt: TGTGCCAGCAGTTACACCCCCCTGGGCATGAACACTGAAGCTTTCTTT; cdr3_aa: CASSYTPLGMNTEAFF
j_call: TRBJ1-1; d_call: NA; clone_size: NA; v_call: TRBV19; cdr3_nt: TGTGCCACTACAAGGTTAGGGCTACGCACTGAAGCTTTCTTT; cdr3_aa: CATTRLGLRTEAFF
j_call: TRBJ2-1; d_call: TRBD2; clone_size: NA; v_call: TRBV24-1; cdr3_nt: TGTGCCACTGAGGGAGGGGAATTCTACAATGAGCAGTTCTTC; cdr3_aa: CATEGGEFYNEQFF
j_call: TRBJ2-5; d_call: NA; clone_size: NA; v_call: TRBV24-1; cdr3_nt: TGTGCCACCAGGGCTTGGGGCTCCCAAGAGACCCAGTACTTC; cdr3_aa: CATRAWGSQETQYF
j_call: TRBJ2-7; d_call: NA; clone_size: many; v_call: TRBV27; cdr3_nt: TGTGCCAGCAGTCAACTAGTACGGGCTCACTTC; cdr3_aa: CASSQLVRAHF
j_call: TRBJ2-7; d_call: NA; clone_size: once; v_call: TRBV5-1; cdr3_nt: TGCGCCAGCAGCTTCGAGACCCCCTCCTACGAGCAGTACTTC; cdr3_aa: CASSFETPSYEQYF
j_call: TRBJ1-5; d_call: NA; clone_size: NA; v_call: TRBV30; cdr3_nt: TGTGCCTGGACCCTGGAGAGGGGACAGCCCCAGCATTTT; cdr3_aa: CAWTLERGQPQHF
j_call: TRBJ2-5; d_call: NA; clone_size: many; v_call: TRBV5-1; cdr3_nt: TGCGCCAGCAGCCTAGGGACGGCAATCCAAGAGACCCAGTACTTC; cdr3_aa: CASSLGTAIQETQYF
j_call: TRBJ2-2; d_call: TRBD2; clone_size: once; v_call: TRBV7-9; cdr3_nt: TGTGCTAGCGGGATGACATCCGGGGAGCTGTTTTTT; cdr3_aa: CASGMTSGELFF
j_call: TRBJ2-7; d_call: TRBD2; clone_size: few; v_call: TRBV7-3; cdr3_nt: TGTGCCAGCAGCCCAACTAGCGGGGGGGAGTCCTACGAGCAGTACTTC; cdr3_aa: CASSPTSGGESYEQYF
j_call: TRBJ1-3; d_call: TRBD1; clone_size: NA; v_call: TRBV25-1; cdr3_nt: TGTGCCAGCAGTGACTCAGGGGGACACTCTGGAAACACCATATATTTT; cdr3_aa: CASSDSGGHSGNTIYF
j_call: TRBJ1-1; d_call: NA; clone_size: NA; v_call: TRBV2; cdr3_nt: TGTGCCAGCAGTGAAAAGATGGGCCGTACTGAAGCTTTCTTT; cdr3_aa: CASSEKMGRTEAFF
j_call: TRBJ1-1; d_call: TRBD1; clone_size: NA; v_call: TRBV19; cdr3_nt: TGTGCCAGTAGTCTCGGGACAGCTGAAGCTTTCTTT; cdr3_aa: CASSLGTAEAFF
j_call: TRBJ2-7; d_call: TRBD2; clone_size: many; v_call: TRBV7-9; cdr3_nt: TGTGCCAGCAGTACTAGCGGGAGCCCCGAGCAGTACTTC; cdr3_aa: CASSTSGSPEQYF
j_call: TRBJ1-1; d_call: NA; clone_size: NA; v_call: TRBV20-1; cdr3_nt: TGCAGTCCCCAGGAAGGACGGTACACTGAAGCTTTCTTT; cdr3_aa: CSPQEGRYTEAFF
j_call: TRBJ1-5; d_call: NA; clone_size: few; v_call: TRBV20-1; cdr3_nt: TGCAGTGCTAGTGGGACCAGAAGCAATCAGCCCCAGCATTTT; cdr3_aa: CSASGTRSNQPQHF
j_call: TRBJ1-2; d_call: NA; clone_size: NA; v_call: TRBV25-1; cdr3_nt: TGTGCCAGCAGCCACAGGGTAGGCTACACCTTC; cdr3_aa: CASSHRVGYTF
j_call: TRBJ1-4; d_call: NA; clone_size: NA; v_call: TRBV4-2; cdr3_nt: TGTGCCAGCAGCCAAGCCCGGAATGAAAAACTGTTTTTT; cdr3_aa: CASSQARNEKLFF
j_call: TRBJ1-1; d_call: TRBD1; clone_size: many; v_call: TRBV9; cdr3_nt: TGTGCCAGCAGCGTCAAAGCCGGGACAGGCAACACTGAAGCTTTCTTT; cdr3_aa: CASSVKAGTGNTEAFF
j_call: TRBJ2-5; d_call: NA; clone_size: few; v_call: TRBV9; cdr3_nt: TGTGCCAGCAGCGTAGCGCCGCCCGGGGAGACCCAGTACTTC; cdr3_aa: CASSVAPPGETQYF
j_call: TRBJ2-1; d_call: NA; clone_size: medium-sized; v_call: TRBV4-1; cdr3_nt: TGCGCCAGCAGCCAAGTCCCCGGGGATCTAGACAATGAGCAGTTCTTC; cdr3_aa: CASSQVPGDLDNEQFF
j_call: TRBJ2-7; d_call: TRBD2; clone_size: NA; v_call: TRBV29-1; cdr3_nt: TGCAGCGCGGGACTAGCGGGGACCTACGAGCAGTACTTC; cdr3_aa: CSAGLAGTYEQYF
j_call: TRBJ2-7; d_call: TRBD2; clone_size: NA; v_call: TRBV20-1; cdr3_nt: TGCAGTGCTAGATATGAGCGGGAATCCTCCTACGAGCAGTACTTC; cdr3_aa: CSARYERESSYEQYF
j_call: TRBJ1-2; d_call: NA; clone_size: many; v_call: TRBV5-4; cdr3_nt: TGTGCCAGCAGCTTGGCTGGGGCCAATGGCTACACCTTC; cdr3_aa: CASSLAGANGYTF
j_call: TRBJ2-5; d_call: TRBD2; clone_size: NA; v_call: TRBV20-1; cdr3_nt: TGCAGTGCTGACCTGCGCGGGAGGATCGAGACCCAGTACTTC; cdr3_aa: CSADLRGRIETQYF
j_call: TRBJ2-5; d_call: NA; clone_size: once; v_call: TRBV20-1; cdr3_nt: NA; cdr3_aa: CSARGGRITEAFFGQGTGETQYF
j_call: TRBJ2-6; d_call: NA; clone_size: NA; v_call: TRBV27; cdr3_nt: TGTGCCAGCGGTCGCCCTGGGGCCAACGTCCTGACTTTC; cdr3_aa: CASGRPGANVLTF
j_call: TRBJ2-3; d_call: NA; clone_size: medium-sized; v_call: TRBV12-5; cdr3_nt: TGTGCTAGTGGTTTGACCGGTACGCAGTATTTT; cdr3_aa: CASGLTGTQYF
j_call: TRBJ1-2; d_call: TRBD1; clone_size: once; v_call: TRBV29-1; cdr3_nt: TGCAGCGTAGTCGGCAGGGGGCGTCACACCTTC; cdr3_aa: CSVVGRGRHTF
j_call: TRBJ2-7; d_call: NA; clone_size: NA; v_call: TRBV24-1; cdr3_nt: TGTGCCACCAGTGATTTTTGGGTCTACAACCCCTACGAGCAGTACTTC; cdr3_aa: CATSDFWVYNPYEQYF
j_call: TRBJ1-2; d_call: TRBD1; clone_size: NA; v_call: TRBV7-6; cdr3_nt: TGTGCCAGCAGCCAAGCCGGGAGGTTCGACAGGGTTCATGGCTACACCTTC; cdr3_aa: CASSQAGRFDRVHGYTF
j_call: TRBJ2-7; d_call: TRBD2; clone_size: few; v_call: TRBV19; cdr3_nt: TGTGCCAGTAGTGCGGGACTAGTCGCGACCGAGCAGTACTTC; cdr3_aa: CASSAGLVATEQYF
j_call: TRBJ2-2; d_call: TRBD2; clone_size: once; v_call: TRBV9; cdr3_nt: TGTGCCAGCAGTCCCGGGACTAGCGTCACCGGGGAGCTGTTTTTT; cdr3_aa: CASSPGTSVTGELFF
j_call: TRBJ1-5; d_call: NA; clone_size: NA; v_call: TRBV19; cdr3_nt: TGTGCCAGTAGAGGGAGGGGTCAAGACAATCAGCCCCAGCATTTT; cdr3_aa: CASRGRGQDNQPQHF
j_call: TRBJ1-5; d_call: TRBD1; clone_size: many; v_call: TRBV7-9; cdr3_nt: TGTGCCAGCAGCTTCGGGACAGGGAGGAATCAGCCCCAGCATTTT; cdr3_aa: CASSFGTGRNQPQHF
j_call: TRBJ1-2; d_call: NA; clone_size: once; v_call: TRBV7-8; cdr3_nt: TGTGCCAGCAGCCAAGATCAGTGGGGTCGAGGCTACACCTTC; cdr3_aa: CASSQDQWGRGYTF
j_call: TRBJ1-1; d_call: NA; clone_size: NA; v_call: TRBV19; cdr3_nt: TGTGCCAGTAGTATAACAGGCAGCTGGGACACTGAAGCTTTCTTT; cdr3_aa: CASSITGSWDTEAFF
j_call: TRBJ2-5; d_call: NA; clone_size: NA; v_call: TRBV20-1; cdr3_nt: TGCAGTTCCCCAGCGGGCAGGGGAGGTGAGACCCAGTACTTC; cdr3_aa: CSSPAGRGGETQYF
j_call: TRBJ2-5; d_call: NA; clone_size: many; v_call: TRBV3-1; cdr3_nt: TGTGCCAGCAGCCAGAAAGAGACCCAGTACTTC; cdr3_aa: CASSQKETQYF
j_call: TRBJ2-3; d_call: NA; clone_size: medium-sized; v_call: TRBV7-6; cdr3_nt: TGTGCCAGCAGCTTAGGACACCACCAACCCACAGATACGCAGTATTTT; cdr3_aa: CASSLGHHQPTDTQYF
j_call: TRBJ2-4; d_call: NA; clone_size: NA; v_call: TRBV12-3/TRBV12-4; cdr3_nt: TGTGCCAGCAGCCTAGACAGGCACATTCAGTACTTC; cdr3_aa: CASSLDRHIQYF
j_call: TRBJ1-1; d_call: NA; clone_size: NA; v_call: TRBV29-1; cdr3_nt: TGTGCCTGGACTCTGAACACTGAAGCTTTCTTT; cdr3_aa: CAWTLNTEAFF
j_call: TRBJ2-5; d_call: NA; clone_size: NA; v_call: TRBV5-4; cdr3_nt: TGTGCCAGCAGCTTTTACGTGGGGGCAGAGACCCAGTACTTC; cdr3_aa: CASSFYVGAETQYF
j_call: TRBJ1-1; d_call: TRBD1; clone_size: NA; v_call: TRBV9; cdr3_nt: TGTGCCAGCAGCGCGAGGGGACAGGGGGCGTCGGAAGCTTTCTTT; cdr3_aa: CASSARGQGASEAFF
j_call: TRBJ2-7; d_call: NA; clone_size: many; v_call: TRBV6-6; cdr3_nt: TGTGCCAGCGGGGGACCGGGGATGGGCTCCTACGAGCAGTACTTC; cdr3_aa: CASGGPGMGSYEQYF